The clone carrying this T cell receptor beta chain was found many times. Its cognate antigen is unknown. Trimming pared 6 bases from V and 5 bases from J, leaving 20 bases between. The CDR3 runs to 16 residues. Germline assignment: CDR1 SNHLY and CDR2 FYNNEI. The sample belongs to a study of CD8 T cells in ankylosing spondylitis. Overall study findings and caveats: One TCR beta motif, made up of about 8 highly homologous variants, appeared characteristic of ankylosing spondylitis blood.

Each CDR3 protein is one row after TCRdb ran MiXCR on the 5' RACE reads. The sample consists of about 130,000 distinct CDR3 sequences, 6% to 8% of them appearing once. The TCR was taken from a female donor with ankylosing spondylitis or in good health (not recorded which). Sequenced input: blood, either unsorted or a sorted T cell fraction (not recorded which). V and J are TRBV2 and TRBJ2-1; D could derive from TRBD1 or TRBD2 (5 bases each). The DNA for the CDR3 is TGTGCCAGCAGCGACGCGATGGGGTGGGGGAACAATGAGCAGTTCTTC. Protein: CASSDAMGWGNNEQFF.